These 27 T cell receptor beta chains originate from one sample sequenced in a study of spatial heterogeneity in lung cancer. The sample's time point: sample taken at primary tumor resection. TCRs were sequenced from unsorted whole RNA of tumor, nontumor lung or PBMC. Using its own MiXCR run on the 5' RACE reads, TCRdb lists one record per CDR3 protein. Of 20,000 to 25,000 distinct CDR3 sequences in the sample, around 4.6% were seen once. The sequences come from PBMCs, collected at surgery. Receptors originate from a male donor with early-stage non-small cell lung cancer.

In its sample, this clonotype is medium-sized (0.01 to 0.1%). This chain's CDR3 is CASSPDYLPYNEQFF. CDR3 DNA sequence: TGTGCCAGCAGCCCCGATTATCTCCCCTACAATGAGCAGTTCTTC. J is TRBJ2-1 and V is TRBV6-2 or TRBV6-3; D call uncertain. CDR1 is MNHEY and CDR2 is SVGEGT in the germline V gene. The V and J ends lost 6 bases and 2 bases respectively, with 14 bases between them. This CDR3 spans 15 amino acids.

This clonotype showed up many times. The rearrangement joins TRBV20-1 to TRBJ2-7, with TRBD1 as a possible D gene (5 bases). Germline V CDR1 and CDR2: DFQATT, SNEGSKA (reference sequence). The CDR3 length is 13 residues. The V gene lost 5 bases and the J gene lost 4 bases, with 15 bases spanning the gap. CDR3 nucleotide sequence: TGCAGTGCTCACCGAGTTGGACATTACGAGCAGTACTTC. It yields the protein CSAHRVGHYEQYF.

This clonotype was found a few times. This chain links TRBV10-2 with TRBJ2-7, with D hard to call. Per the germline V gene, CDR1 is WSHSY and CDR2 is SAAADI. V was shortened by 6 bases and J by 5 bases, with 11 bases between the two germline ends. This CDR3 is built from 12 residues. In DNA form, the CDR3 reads TGCGCCAGCAGCCCACAAAGCCACGAGCAGTACTTC. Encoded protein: CASSPQSHEQYF.

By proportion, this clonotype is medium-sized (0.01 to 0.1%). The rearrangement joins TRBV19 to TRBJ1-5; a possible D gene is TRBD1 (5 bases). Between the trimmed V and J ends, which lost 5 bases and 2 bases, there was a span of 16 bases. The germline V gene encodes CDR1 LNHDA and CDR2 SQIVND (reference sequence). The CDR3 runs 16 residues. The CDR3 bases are TGTGCCAGTAGTCTCAGGGCAGCCTTTGGCAATCAGCCCCAGCATTTT. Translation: CASSLRAAFGNQPQHF.

This CDR3 is CASSVEGRAQETQYF. CDR3 DNA: TGTGCCAGCAGCGTAGAGGGCAGGGCTCAAGAGACCCAGTACTTC. The chain has TRBV9 and TRBJ2-5; D is possibly TRBD1 (5 bases). Germline V gene sequence: CDR1 SGDLS, CDR2 YYNGEE. The CDR3 length is 15 residues. Trimming removed 0 bases from V and 2 bases from J, with 11 bases in between.

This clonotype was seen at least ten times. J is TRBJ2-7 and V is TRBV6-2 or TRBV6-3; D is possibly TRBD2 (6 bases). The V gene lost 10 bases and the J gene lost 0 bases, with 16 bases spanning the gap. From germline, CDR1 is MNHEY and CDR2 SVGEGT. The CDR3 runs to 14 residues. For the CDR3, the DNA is TGTGCCACCCTCCTGGGAGGAGCCTCCTACGAGCAGTACTTC. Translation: CATLLGGASYEQYF.

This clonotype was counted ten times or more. The CDR3 loop is CASGGDRAYTEAFF. The CDR3 region has the DNA TGTGCCAGCGGGGGGGACAGGGCGTACACTGAAGCTTTCTTT. The gene calls are TRBV3-1 and TRBJ1-1; 9 bases are a match to TRBD1. CDR1 is LGHDT and CDR2 is YNNKEL in the germline V gene (reference sequence). V lost 8 bases, J lost 3 bases, and 7 bases stayed unmatched. CDR3 size: 14 residues.

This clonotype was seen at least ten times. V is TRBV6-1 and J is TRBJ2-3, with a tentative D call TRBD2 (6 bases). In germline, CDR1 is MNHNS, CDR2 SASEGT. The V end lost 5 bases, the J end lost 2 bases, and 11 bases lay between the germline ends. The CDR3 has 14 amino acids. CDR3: CASSNLADTDTQYF. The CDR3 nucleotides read TGTGCCAGCAGTAACTTAGCGGACACAGATACGCAGTATTTT.

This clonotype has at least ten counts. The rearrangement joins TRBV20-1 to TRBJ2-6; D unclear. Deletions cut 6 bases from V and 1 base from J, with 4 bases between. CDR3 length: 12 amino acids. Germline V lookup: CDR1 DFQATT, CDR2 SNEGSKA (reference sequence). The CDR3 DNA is TGCAGTGCCGAGTCTGGGGCCAACGTCCTGACTTTC. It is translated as CSAESGANVLTF.

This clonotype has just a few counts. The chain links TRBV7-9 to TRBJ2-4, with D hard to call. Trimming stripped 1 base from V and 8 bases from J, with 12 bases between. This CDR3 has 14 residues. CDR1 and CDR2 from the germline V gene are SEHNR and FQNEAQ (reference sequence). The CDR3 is CASSLVGGADIQYF. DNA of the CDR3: TGTGCCAGCAGCTTAGTGGGCGGTGCGGACATTCAGTACTTC.

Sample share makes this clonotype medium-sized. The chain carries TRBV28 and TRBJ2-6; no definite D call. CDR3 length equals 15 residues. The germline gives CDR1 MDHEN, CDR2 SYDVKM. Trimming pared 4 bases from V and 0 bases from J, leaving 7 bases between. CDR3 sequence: CASSSPSSGANVLTF. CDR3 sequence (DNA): TGTGCCAGCAGTTCCCCGAGCTCTGGGGCCAACGTCCTGACTTTC.

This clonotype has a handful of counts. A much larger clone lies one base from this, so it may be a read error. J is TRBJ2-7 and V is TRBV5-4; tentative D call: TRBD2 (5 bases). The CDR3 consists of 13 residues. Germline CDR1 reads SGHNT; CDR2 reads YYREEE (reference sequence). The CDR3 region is CAGSRGAGYEQYF. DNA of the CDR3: TGTGCCGGCAGCCGGGGAGCCGGCTACGAGCAGTACTTC.

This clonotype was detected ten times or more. The CDR3 protein is CASSYLGQGQETQYF. CDR3 coding DNA: TGTGCCAGCAGTTACCTCGGCCAAGGGCAAGAGACCCAGTACTTC. The chain employs TRBV6-2 or TRBV6-3 and TRBJ2-5; no firm D call. The CDR3 spans 15 residues. Germline CDR1 and CDR2: MNHEY and SVGEGT. With 2 bases removed from V and 2 bases from J, the gap between germline ends came to 12 bases.

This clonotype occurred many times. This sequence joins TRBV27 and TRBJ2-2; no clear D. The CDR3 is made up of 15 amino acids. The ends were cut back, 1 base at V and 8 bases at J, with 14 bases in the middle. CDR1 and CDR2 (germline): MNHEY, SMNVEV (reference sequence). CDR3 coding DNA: TGTGCCAGCAGTTTATTGGGCAGCCCTGTTGGGGAGCTGTTTTTT. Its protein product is CASSLLGSPVGELFF.

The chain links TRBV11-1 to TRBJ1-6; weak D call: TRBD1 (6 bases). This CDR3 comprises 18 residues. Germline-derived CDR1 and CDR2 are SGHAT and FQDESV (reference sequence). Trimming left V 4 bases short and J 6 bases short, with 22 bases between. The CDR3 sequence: CASSSPTALTGGNSPLHF. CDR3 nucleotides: TGTGCCAGCAGCTCCCCAACCGCTTTGACAGGAGGTAATTCACCCCTCCACTTT.

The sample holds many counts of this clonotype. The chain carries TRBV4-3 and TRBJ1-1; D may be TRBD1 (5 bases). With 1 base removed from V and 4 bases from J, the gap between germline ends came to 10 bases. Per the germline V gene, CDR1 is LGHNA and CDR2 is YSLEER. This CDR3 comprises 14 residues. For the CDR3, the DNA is TGCGCCAGCAGCCAAGGATCTGGGGGCACTGAAGCTTTCTTT. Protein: CASSQGSGGTEAFF.

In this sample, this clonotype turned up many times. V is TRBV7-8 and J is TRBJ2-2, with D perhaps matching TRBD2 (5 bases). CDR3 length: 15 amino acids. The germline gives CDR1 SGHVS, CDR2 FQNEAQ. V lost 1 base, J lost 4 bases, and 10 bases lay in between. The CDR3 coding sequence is TGTGCCAGCAGCTTAGAGGAGGTCGGCACCGGGGAGCTGTTTTTT. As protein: CASSLEEVGTGELFF.

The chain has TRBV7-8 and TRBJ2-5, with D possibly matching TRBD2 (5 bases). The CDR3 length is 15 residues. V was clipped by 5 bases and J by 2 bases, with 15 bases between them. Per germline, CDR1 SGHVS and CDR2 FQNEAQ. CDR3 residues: CASSRRWTPQETQYF. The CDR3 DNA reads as TGTGCCAGCAGCAGACGGTGGACTCCACAAGAGACCCAGTACTTC.

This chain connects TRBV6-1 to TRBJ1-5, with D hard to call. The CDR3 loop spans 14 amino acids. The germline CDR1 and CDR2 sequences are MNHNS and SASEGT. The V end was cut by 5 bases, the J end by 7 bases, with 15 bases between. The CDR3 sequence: CASSSDGFRQPQHF. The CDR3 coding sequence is TGTGCCAGCAGTTCCGACGGGTTCCGGCAGCCCCAGCATTTT.

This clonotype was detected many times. The CDR3 DNA sequence: TGTGCCAGCAGTCCAACTAGCTTTCTTAGGTATTTT. Protein product: CASSPTSFLRYF. V usage is TRBV2 and J usage is TRBJ2-3, with TRBD2 as a possible D gene (6 bases). Per germline, CDR1 SNHLY and CDR2 FYNNEI. Trimming left V 5 bases short and J 14 bases short, with 17 bases between. The CDR3 sequence is 12 residues long.

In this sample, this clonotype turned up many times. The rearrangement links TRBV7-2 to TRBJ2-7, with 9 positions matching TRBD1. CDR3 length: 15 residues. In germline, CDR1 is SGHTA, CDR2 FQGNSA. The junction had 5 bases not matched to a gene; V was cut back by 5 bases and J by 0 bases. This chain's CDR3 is CASSRDRASSYEQYF. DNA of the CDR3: TGTGCCAGCAGCCGGGACAGGGCGAGCTCCTACGAGCAGTACTTC.

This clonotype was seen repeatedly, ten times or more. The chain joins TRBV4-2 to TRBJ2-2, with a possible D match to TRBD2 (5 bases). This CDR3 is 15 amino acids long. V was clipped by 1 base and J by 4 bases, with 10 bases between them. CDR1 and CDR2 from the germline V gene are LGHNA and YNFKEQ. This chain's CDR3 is CASSQGPEGTGELFF. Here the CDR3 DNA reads TGTGCCAGCAGCCAAGGACCCGAGGGCACCGGGGAGCTGTTTTTT.

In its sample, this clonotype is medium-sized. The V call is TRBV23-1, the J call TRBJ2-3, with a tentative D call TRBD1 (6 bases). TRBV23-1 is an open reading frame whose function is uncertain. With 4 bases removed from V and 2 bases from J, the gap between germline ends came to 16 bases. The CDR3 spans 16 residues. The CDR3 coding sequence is TGCGCCAGCAGTCCCCAAGGACAGCACCACACAGATACGCAGTATTTT. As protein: CASSPQGQHHTDTQYF.

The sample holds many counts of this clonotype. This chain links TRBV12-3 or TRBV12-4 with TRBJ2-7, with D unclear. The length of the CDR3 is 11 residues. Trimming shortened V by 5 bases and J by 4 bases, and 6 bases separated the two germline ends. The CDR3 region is CASSGPYEQYF. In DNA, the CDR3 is TGTGCCAGCAGTGGCCCTTACGAGCAGTACTTC.

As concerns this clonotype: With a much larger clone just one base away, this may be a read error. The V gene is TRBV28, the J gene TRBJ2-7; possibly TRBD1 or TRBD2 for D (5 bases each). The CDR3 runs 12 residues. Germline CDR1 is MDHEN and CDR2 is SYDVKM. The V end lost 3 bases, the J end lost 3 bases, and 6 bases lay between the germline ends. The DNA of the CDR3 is TGTGCCAGCAGTTTGGGGGACTACGAGCAGTACTTC. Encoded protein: CASSLGDYEQYF.

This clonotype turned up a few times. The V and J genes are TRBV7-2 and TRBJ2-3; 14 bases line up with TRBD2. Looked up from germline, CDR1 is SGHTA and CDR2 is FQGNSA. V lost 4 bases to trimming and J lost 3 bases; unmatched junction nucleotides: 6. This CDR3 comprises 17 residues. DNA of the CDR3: TGTGCCAGCAGCTCGAGACTAGCGGGGGGGCTTACAGATACGCAGTATTTT. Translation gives CASSSRLAGGLTDTQYF.

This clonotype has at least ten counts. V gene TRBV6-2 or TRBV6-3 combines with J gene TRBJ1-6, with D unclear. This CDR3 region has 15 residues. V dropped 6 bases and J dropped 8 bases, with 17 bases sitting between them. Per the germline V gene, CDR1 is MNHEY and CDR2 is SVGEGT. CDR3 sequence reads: CASSPPGSPHSPLHF. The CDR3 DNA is TGTGCCAGCAGCCCTCCGGGGTCTCCGCATTCACCCCTCCACTTT.